The present T cell receptor (beta chain) was sequenced within a study of control samples from healthy donors and cancer patients. V lost 2 bases and J lost 16, with 12 bases in between. Per the germline V gene, CDR1 is SGHVS and CDR2 is FQNEAQ. This CDR3 is built from 11 residues. The repertoire was sequenced with immunoSEQ multiplex PCR; TCRdb's copy has only in-frame clones and lacks some. Of roughly 48,000 clones listed, 80% to 95% were seen once; the top ten hold over 20%. The source of this sequence is a woman aged 40 to 55 with head and neck cancer. This rearrangement joins TRBV7-8 to TRBJ2-1; a weak D match, TRBD1 (5 bases). The sequenced sample consisted of PBMCs. The chain's CDR3 is CASSLSPGSFF. CDR3 nucleotides: TGTGCCAGCAGCTTATCGCCAGGGTCATTCTTC.